This T cell receptor (beta chain) was recorded in a study of blood T cell repertoires in COVID-19. TCRdb's copy holds only in-frame clones and misses some; the assay was immunoSEQ multiplex PCR. The top ten hold approximately 17% of the sample, which has approximately 300,000 clones, more than 85% seen once. There are 15 residues in the CDR3. V was cut by 3 bases and J by 5 bases, with 17 bases left in between. The germline CDR1 and CDR2 sequences are SGHRS and YFSETQ. The specimen sequenced was PBMCs or T cells enriched from blood (not recorded which). This sequence joins TRBV5-1 and TRBJ1-1; unclear D gene. The sequence was obtained from a young woman who had recovered from COVID-19. The CDR3 DNA follows: TGCGCCAGCAGCTCCACACCAGGTAGTGAGACTGAAGCTTTCTTT. It codes for CASSSTPGSETEAFF.